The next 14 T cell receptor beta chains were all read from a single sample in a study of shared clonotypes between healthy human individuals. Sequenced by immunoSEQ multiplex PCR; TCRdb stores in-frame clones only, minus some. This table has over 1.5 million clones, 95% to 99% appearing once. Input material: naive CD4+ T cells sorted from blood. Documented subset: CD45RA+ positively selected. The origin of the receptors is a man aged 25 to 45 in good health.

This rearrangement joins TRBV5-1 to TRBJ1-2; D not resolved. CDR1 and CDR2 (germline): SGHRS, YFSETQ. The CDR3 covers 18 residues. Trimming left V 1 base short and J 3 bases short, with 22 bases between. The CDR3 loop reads CASSLSGGMTIGDYGYTF. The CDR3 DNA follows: TGCGCCAGCAGCTTGTCCGGAGGGATGACGATCGGGGACTATGGCTACACCTTC.

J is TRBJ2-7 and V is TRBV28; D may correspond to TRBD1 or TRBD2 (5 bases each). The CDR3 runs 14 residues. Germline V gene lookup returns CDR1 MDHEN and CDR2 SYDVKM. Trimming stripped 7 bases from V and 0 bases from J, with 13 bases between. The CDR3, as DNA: TGTGCCAGCATCGGGACCGCAAGCTCCTACGAGCAGTACTTC. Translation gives CASIGTASSYEQYF.

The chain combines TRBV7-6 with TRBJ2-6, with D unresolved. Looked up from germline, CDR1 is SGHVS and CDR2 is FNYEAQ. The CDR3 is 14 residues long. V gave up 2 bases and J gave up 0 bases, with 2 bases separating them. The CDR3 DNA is TGTGCCAGCAGCTTATTCTCTGGGGCCAACGTCCTGACTTTC. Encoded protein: CASSLFSGANVLTF.

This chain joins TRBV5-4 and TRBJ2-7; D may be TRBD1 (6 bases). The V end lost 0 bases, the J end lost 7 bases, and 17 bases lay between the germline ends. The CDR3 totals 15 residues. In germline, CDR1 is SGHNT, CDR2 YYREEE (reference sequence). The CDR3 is CASSLAPTGMGEQYF. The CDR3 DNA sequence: TGTGCCAGCAGCTTGGCGCCGACAGGCATGGGGGAGCAGTACTTC.

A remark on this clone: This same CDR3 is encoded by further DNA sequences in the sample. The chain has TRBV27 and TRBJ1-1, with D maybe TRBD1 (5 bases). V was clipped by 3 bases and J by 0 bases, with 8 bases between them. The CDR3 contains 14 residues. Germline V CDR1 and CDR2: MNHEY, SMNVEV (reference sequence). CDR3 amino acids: CASSLAGMNTEAFF. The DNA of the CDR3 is TGTGCCAGCAGTTTGGCAGGGATGAACACTGAAGCTTTCTTT.

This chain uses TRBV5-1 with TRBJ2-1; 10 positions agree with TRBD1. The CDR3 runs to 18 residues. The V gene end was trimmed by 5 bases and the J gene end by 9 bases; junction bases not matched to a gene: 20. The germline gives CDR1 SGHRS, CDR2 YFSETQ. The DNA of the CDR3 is TGCGCCAGCAGTAACCCCGGGACAGGGGATACCCGCTGGGGTGAGCAGTTCTTC. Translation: CASSNPGTGDTRWGEQFF.

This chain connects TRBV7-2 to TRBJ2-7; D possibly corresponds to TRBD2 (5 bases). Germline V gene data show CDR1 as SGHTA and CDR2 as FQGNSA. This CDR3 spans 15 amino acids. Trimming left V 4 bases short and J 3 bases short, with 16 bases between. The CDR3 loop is CASSSRTPVVYEQYF. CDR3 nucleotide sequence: TGTGCCAGCAGCTCGAGGACTCCCGTTGTCTACGAGCAGTACTTC.

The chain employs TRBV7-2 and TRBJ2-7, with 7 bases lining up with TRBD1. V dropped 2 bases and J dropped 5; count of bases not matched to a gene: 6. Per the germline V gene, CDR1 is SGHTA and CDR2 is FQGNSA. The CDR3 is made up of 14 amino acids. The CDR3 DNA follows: TGTGCCAGCAGCTTACTACAGGGGAACAACGAGCAGTACTTC. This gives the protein CASSLLQGNNEQYF.

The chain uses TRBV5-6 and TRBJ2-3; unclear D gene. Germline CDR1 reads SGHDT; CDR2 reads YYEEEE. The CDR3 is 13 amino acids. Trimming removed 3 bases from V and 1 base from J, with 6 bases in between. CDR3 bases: TGTGCCAGCAGCTCAATGGGCACAGATACGCAGTATTTT. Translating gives CASSSMGTDTQYF.

The CDR3 here is CSVDTGATGELFF. The CDR3 coding sequence is TGCAGCGTTGATACAGGGGCCACCGGGGAGCTGTTTTTT. V is TRBV29-1 and J is TRBJ2-2, with 7 nucleotides matching TRBD1. CDR3 size: 13 residues. Trimming removed 3 bases from V and 4 bases from J; junction bases left unmatched: 2. The germline V gene has CDR1 SQVTM and CDR2 ANQGSEA.

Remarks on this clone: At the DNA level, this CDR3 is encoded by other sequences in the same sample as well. The DNA for the CDR3 is TGCGCCAGCAGCTCGGGACTAGCGGGAGGTTACTCCTACAATGAGCAGTTCTTC. It translates to CASSSGLAGGYSYNEQFF. The chain uses TRBV5-1 and TRBJ2-1, with 15 bases fitting TRBD2. The CDR3 is 18 amino acids. V gave up 3 bases and J gave up 0 bases; unmatched junction bases: 4. CDR1 and CDR2 from the germline V gene are SGHRS and YFSETQ.

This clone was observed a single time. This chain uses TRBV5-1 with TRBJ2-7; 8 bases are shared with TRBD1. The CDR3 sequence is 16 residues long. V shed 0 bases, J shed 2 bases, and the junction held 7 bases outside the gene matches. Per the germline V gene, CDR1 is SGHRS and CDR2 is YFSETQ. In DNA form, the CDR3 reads TGCGCCAGCAGCTTGGCCTTGGAGGACAGGGCCTACGAGCAGTACTTC. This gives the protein CASSLALEDRAYEQYF.

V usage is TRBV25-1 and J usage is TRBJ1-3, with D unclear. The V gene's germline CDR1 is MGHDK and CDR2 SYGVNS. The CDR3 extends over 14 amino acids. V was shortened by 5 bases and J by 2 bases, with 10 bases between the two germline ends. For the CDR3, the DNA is TGTGCCAGCAGTTGGGGAGGGACTGGAAACACCATATATTTT. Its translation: CASSWGGTGNTIYF.

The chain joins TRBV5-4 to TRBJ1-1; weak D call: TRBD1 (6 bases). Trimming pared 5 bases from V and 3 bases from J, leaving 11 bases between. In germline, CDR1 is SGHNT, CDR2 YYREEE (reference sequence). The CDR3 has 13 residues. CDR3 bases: TGTGCCAGCAGACCCAGGGGCGACACTGAAGCTTTCTTT. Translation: CASRPRGDTEAFF.